The 9 T cell receptor beta chains below come from one sample, sequenced in a study of shared clonotypes between healthy human individuals (dated by TCRdb to the early 2020s). For the CD8 naive samples, CD45RO-negative cells were positively selected for CCR7, yielding a CD45RA+CCR7+ population from which TemRA cells were excluded. The library was prepared using the immunoSEQ multiplex PCR assay. TCRdb took this table from immuneACCESS and kept in-frame rearrangements with V and J called. Such tables lack part of the clones; where checked against another copy, unresolved V genes explain under half of the gap, and the rest is unexplained. This sample holds approximately 810,000 clones; 85% to 95% were observed only once. The ten biggest clones cover around 24% of the sample. Material for sequencing was naive CD8+ T cells sorted from blood. The cell subset or site label of this sample denotes: CD45RA+CCR7+. The receptors derive from a man aged 25-40 years in good health.

The chain couples TRBV7-8 to TRBJ1-1; no clear D gene. This CDR3 spans 14 amino acids. V lost 1 base, J lost 1 base, and 7 bases lay in between. Germline V gene sequence: CDR1 SGHVS, CDR2 FQNEAQ. Here the CDR3 reads CASSLVGSNTEAFF. The DNA of the CDR3 is TGTGCCAGCAGCTTAGTGGGTTCGAACACTGAAGCTTTCTTT.

The chain recombines TRBV7-8 with TRBJ2-5; the D gene is possibly TRBD1 (6 bases). The germline V gene encodes CDR1 SGHVS and CDR2 FQNEAQ. This CDR3 spans 14 amino acids. The V and J ends lost 0 bases and 1 base respectively, with 6 bases between them. The CDR3: CASSLADSQETQYF. The CDR3 nucleotides read TGTGCCAGCAGCTTAGCGGACAGCCAAGAGACCCAGTACTTC.

V gene TRBV11-2 combines with J gene TRBJ2-7; 10 nucleotides match TRBD2. Germline trimming cut 5 bases from V and 9 bases from J; bases unmatched to any gene: 16. The CDR3 has 16 residues. Germline V lookup: CDR1 SGHAT, CDR2 FQNNGV. Here the CDR3 DNA reads TGTGCCAGCAGCGGCCAAAGACCTAGCGGGAGTTTCGGGCAGTACTTC. This gives the protein CASSGQRPSGSFGQYF.

J is TRBJ1-2 and V is TRBV27; D might be TRBD1 (5 bases). The CDR3 is 14 residues long. The V gene's germline CDR1 is MNHEY and CDR2 SMNVEV (reference sequence). Trimming left V 5 bases short and J 9 bases short, with 19 bases between. DNA for the CDR3: TGTGCCAGCAGTCTATATGGGGCGACGGGGAGCTACACCTTC. It encodes CASSLYGATGSYTF.

This chain uses TRBV19 with TRBJ1-5; D is undetermined. The CDR3 consists of 12 residues. V lost 9 bases, J lost 0 bases, and 6 bases lay in between. Germline-derived CDR1 and CDR2 are LNHDA and SQIVND (reference sequence). As DNA, the CDR3 is TGTGCCAGAGTCTATAGCAATCAGCCCCAGCATTTT. Its translation is CARVYSNQPQHF.

V gene TRBV11-2 combines with J gene TRBJ2-1; 7 nucleotides agree with TRBD1. The CDR3 covers 18 residues. V lost 0 bases and J lost 5; bases outside the gene matches: 13. CDR1 SGHAT and CDR2 FQNNGV come from the germline V gene. This CDR3 is CASSLDIRTGVRNNEQFF. CDR3 DNA sequence: TGTGCCAGCAGCTTAGATATCAGGACAGGCGTGAGGAACAATGAGCAGTTCTTC.

This chain joins TRBV29-1 and TRBJ2-7; possible D gene TRBD2, 5 bases. The length of the CDR3 is 13 residues. Trimming removed 3 bases at V and 0 bases at J, with 9 bases between. Per the germline V gene, CDR1 is SQVTM and CDR2 is ANQGSEA. The CDR3 here is CSVDTGISYEQYF. CDR3 in DNA: TGCAGCGTTGATACGGGGATCTCCTACGAGCAGTACTTC.

The chain combines TRBV29-1 with TRBJ2-1; 8 bases agree with TRBD1. V was clipped by 6 bases and J by 4 bases; unmatched bases: 8. This CDR3 has 14 amino acids. Germline loops: CDR1 SQVTM, CDR2 ANQGSEA. CDR3 sequence reads: CSVEPGQVYNEQFF. Written as DNA, the CDR3 is TGCAGCGTAGAACCGGGACAGGTTTACAATGAGCAGTTCTTC.

The chain has TRBV28 and TRBJ2-5, with D hard to call. The length of the CDR3 is 13 residues. CDR1 is MDHEN and CDR2 is SYDVKM in the germline V gene. The V end lost 6 bases, the J end lost 1 base, and 9 bases lay between the germline ends. The DNA of the CDR3 is TGTGCCAGCAGCGAATTAATCCAAGAGACCCAGTACTTC. Protein: CASSELIQETQYF. The whole variable domain, remainder taken from reference TRBV28 and TRBJ2-5, is DVKVTQSSRYLVKRTGEKVFLECVQDMDHENMFWYRQDPGLGLRLIYFSYDVKMKEKGDIPEGYSVSREKKERFSLILESASTNQTSMYLCASSELIQETQYFGPGTRLLVL.